This T cell receptor beta chain was retrieved from a study of response to subunit inactivated influenza vaccine (dated by TCRdb to the late 2010s). Looking at the study overall: Deep quantitative profiling of the T cell receptor repertoire was used in the study to follow responses to a trivalent subunit inactivated influenza vaccine.

Overall results and qualifications from the work: The authors suggested that each seasonal influenza vaccination may recruit only a limited number of new T cells.

The sample's time point label, in plain terms: around 47 days after influenza vaccine administration. Per the germline V gene, MDHEN is the CDR1 and SYDVKM is the CDR2. The CDR3 runs 16 residues from the cysteine to the phenylalanine. Only the CDR3 DNA stays, 48 bases, in frame from base 1. Trimming accounts for 4 bases at V and 9 bases at J, while the number of junction bases matched to no gene is 10. Receptor libraries were prepared by RT-PCR. This sample was sequenced with an Illumina HiSeq 2500. TCRdb reworked the public reads: Q25 trimming with fastp, MiXCR clone assembly, productive beta chains retained. Every distinct CDR3 protein forms one entry, paired with its most common genes and DNA. Present in this sample are over 400,000 distinct CDR3 sequences, about an eighth of which were seen just once. Approximately 14% of the sample lies in the top ten. This clonotype was seen repeatedly, ten times or more. The clone's antigen remains unknown. No much larger clonotype is one base removed from it; base qualities were not supplied.

The TCR was taken from a man over 45 who received an inactivated influenza vaccine. Donor details come from another sample of the same person, matched by shared clones. The rearrangement combines TRBV28 with TRBJ1-6, and TRBD1 matches 9 of the central bases. Sequencing used PBMCs from blood, obtained roughly 45 days after vaccination. The CDR3 sequence is CASSSPRQGVGSPLHF. The DNA reads as follows: TGTGCCAGCAGTTCTCCCCGACAGGGGGTAGGTTCACCCCTCCACTTT.